This TCR beta chain derives from a study of Ad26.COV2.S vaccination and SARS-CoV-2 variants. Regarding treatment: approximately 18 received Ad26.COV2.S at low or high dose, single or two shots; about 5 received placebo; per-sample allocation not given. Specimen acquisition occurred on day 63 following the initial vaccine or placebo injection. Germline V gives CDR1 PRHDT, CDR2 FYEKMQ (reference sequence). The CDR3 runs 14 residues. V was shortened by 2 bases and J by 1 base, with 8 bases between the two germline ends. The assay was immunoSEQ multiplex PCR, and TCRdb's table has in-frame clones only and misses some. The profile covers some 350,000 clones, with approximately 85% appearing a single time and 3.3% taken by the ten largest.

The receptor's source is a person aged 18 to 59 who received the Ad26.COV2.S COVID-19 vaccine or a placebo. The genes are TRBV13 and TRBJ2-5, with D possibly being TRBD1 (5 bases). The sequencing here drew on peripheral blood, taken in a trial of Ad26.COV2.S vaccine versus placebo. The CDR3 DNA reads as TGTGCCAGCAGCTTATCGACAGCCCAAGAGACCCAGTACTTC. Translated: CASSLSTAQETQYF.